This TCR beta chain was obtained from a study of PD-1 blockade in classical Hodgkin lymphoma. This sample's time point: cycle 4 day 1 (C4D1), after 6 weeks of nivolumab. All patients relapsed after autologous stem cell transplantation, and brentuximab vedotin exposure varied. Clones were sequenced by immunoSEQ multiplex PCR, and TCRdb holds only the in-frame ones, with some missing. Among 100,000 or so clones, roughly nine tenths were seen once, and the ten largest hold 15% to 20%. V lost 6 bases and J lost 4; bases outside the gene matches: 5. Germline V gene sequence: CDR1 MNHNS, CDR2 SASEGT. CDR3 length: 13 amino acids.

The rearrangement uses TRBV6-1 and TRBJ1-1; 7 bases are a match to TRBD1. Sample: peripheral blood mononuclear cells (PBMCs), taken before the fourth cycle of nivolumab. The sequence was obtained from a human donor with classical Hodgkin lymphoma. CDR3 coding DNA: TGTGCCAGCAGGAAAGGACAGGTCACTGAAGCTTTCTTT. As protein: CASRKGQVTEAFF.